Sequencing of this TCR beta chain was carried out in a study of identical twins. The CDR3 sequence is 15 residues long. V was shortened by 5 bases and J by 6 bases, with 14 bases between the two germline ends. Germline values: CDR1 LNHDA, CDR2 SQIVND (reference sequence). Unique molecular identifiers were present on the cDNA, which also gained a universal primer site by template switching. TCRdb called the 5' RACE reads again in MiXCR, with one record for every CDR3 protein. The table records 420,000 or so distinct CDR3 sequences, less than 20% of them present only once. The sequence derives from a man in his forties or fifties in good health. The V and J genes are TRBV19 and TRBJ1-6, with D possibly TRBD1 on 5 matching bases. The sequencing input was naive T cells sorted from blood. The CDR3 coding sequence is TGTGCCAGTAGTTCCCGGGACTCTCCTAATTCACCCCTCCACTTT. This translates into CASSSRDSPNSPLHF.